This TCR beta chain derives from a study of shared clonotypes between healthy human individuals. Only in-frame clones appear in the TCRdb table, and some are missing; sequencing was by immunoSEQ multiplex PCR. The sample contains about 2.3 million clones, approximately 95% of which appear only once. This clone was seen more than once but under ten times. Germline V gene sequence: CDR1 LNHDA, CDR2 SQIVND (reference sequence). The CDR3 spans 14 residues. V was cut by 4 bases and J by 7 bases, with 13 bases left in between. The sequencing input was naive CD4+ T cells from PBMCs. Indicated subset: CD45RA+ positively selected. The receptor was derived from a man younger than 30 in good health. Some clones in this sample may be carry-over from other donors' samples. The V and J genes are TRBV19 and TRBJ2-2, with D uncertain. The CDR3 bases are TGTGCCAGTAGTAACTCTTGGTTAGTCGGGGAGCTGTTTTTT. Protein sequence: CASSNSWLVGELFF.